Each of the 25 T cell receptor beta chains below was sequenced from the same sample in a study of chemoradiotherapy in HPV16-positive cancers. Method: immunoSEQ multiplex PCR; TCRdb's copy keeps in-frame clones and lacks some. Altogether 9,500 to 15,000 clones are present, roughly 80% being singletons, with the ten largest covering 0.94%. The sample was acquired from a patient who underwent chemoradiotherapy. All receptors come from a human donor with HPV-associated anogenital cancer.

The chain employs TRBV5-1 and TRBJ1-2; 7 nucleotides agree with TRBD1. The J segment lost 6 bases and the V segment lost 1 base, leaving 12 bases of the junction unmatched. Germline V lookup: CDR1 SGHRS, CDR2 YFSETQ. There are 16 residues in the CDR3. This chain's CDR3 is CASSLSFGVRGNGYTF. In DNA, the CDR3 is TGCGCCAGCAGCTTGTCCTTTGGGGTCAGGGGGAATGGCTACACCTTC.

The J gene is TRBJ2-7, the V gene TRBV19; no reliable D call. V was shortened by 2 bases and J by 3 bases, with 11 bases between the two germline ends. There are 14 residues in the CDR3. The germline V gene encodes CDR1 LNHDA and CDR2 SQIVND (reference sequence). CDR3 bases: TGTGCCAGTAGTATACGGTCAGGTCTCTACGAGCAGTACTTC. As protein: CASSIRSGLYEQYF.

The chain employs TRBV27 and TRBJ2-7; D may be TRBD1 (5 bases). The germline gives CDR1 MNHEY, CDR2 SMNVEV (reference sequence). The V and J ends lost 4 bases and 3 bases respectively, with 10 bases between them. CDR3 length equals 13 residues. CDR3 bases: TGTGCCAGCAGTTGGGGCGAGAACTACGAGCAGTACTTC. Encoded protein: CASSWGENYEQYF.

The V call is TRBV19, the J call TRBJ1-1; 9 nucleotides line up with TRBD1. V was clipped by 6 bases and J by 0 bases; unmatched bases: 5. The germline V gene has CDR1 LNHDA and CDR2 SQIVND (reference sequence). The CDR3 has 15 residues. The CDR3 here is CASRTGGVMNTEAFF. The CDR3 nucleotides read TGTGCCAGTAGGACAGGGGGAGTCATGAACACTGAAGCTTTCTTT.

This clone was observed a single time. J is TRBJ2-1 and V is TRBV6-5; 13 bases fit TRBD2. CDR1 MNHEY and CDR2 SVGAGI come from the germline V gene. The CDR3 is 15 amino acids. With V trimmed by 5 bases and J by 7 bases, 5 bases remained unmatched. In DNA form, the CDR3 reads TGTGCCAGCAGTCCCTGGACTAGCGGGAGAAATGAGCAGTTCTTC. It codes for CASSPWTSGRNEQFF.

The rearrangement links TRBV4-3 to TRBJ2-1; D possibly corresponds to TRBD2 (7 bases). The germline CDR1 and CDR2 sequences are LGHNA and YSLEER. The CDR3 loop spans 14 amino acids. V was cut by 4 bases and J by 7 bases, with 14 bases left in between. CDR3: CASSRRGAINEQFF. CDR3 coding DNA: TGCGCCAGCAGCCGACGGGGGGCAATTAATGAGCAGTTCTTC.

The chain carries TRBV18 and TRBJ2-3; D call uncertain. Germline CDR1 KGHSH, CDR2 LQKENI. The CDR3 extends over 14 amino acids. V gave up 5 bases and J gave up 6 bases, with 15 bases separating them. Written as DNA, the CDR3 is TGTGCCAGCTCATCCCCTCCAGCCAGGGATACGCAGTATTTT. Protein product: CASSSPPARDTQYF.

The chain employs TRBV6-1 and TRBJ1-5; maybe TRBD1 (6 bases). The CDR3 has 15 residues. Trimming removed 6 bases at V and 5 bases at J, with 17 bases between. Germline assignment: CDR1 MNHNS and CDR2 SASEGT. Written as DNA, the CDR3 is TGTGCCAGCAGGGGGGGAGGGGGAAAGGATCAGCCCCAGCATTTT. This encodes CASRGGGGKDQPQHF.

The chain is built from TRBV10-3 and TRBJ1-2; TRBD1 matches at 11 bases. This CDR3 is built from 15 residues. The V gene end was trimmed by 7 bases and the J gene end by 8 bases; junction bases not matched to a gene: 12. In germline, CDR1 is ENHRY, CDR2 SYGVKD. The CDR3 loop reads CAITGTGGGSRGYTF. DNA of the CDR3: TGTGCCATCACCGGGACAGGGGGAGGTTCGCGGGGCTACACCTTC.

V and J are TRBV4-2 and TRBJ2-2; 14 bases map to TRBD2. This CDR3 comprises 18 residues. CDR1 is LGHNA, CDR2 YNFKEQ, per germline. J was trimmed by 7 bases and V by 0 bases; bases with no gene match: 7. Here the CDR3 reads CASSQELGLAGVGGELFF. The CDR3 DNA reads as TGTGCCAGCAGCCAAGAATTGGGACTAGCGGGAGTCGGCGGGGAGCTGTTTTTT.

The V call is TRBV19, the J call TRBJ2-7, with unresolved D. CDR3 size: 14 residues. Trimming removed 5 bases at V and 3 bases at J, with 14 bases between. The germline V gene has CDR1 LNHDA and CDR2 SQIVND (reference sequence). CDR3 coding DNA: TGTGCCAGTAGTGATGGACGCTATATCTACGAGCAGTACTTC. It specifies CASSDGRYIYEQYF.

CDR3 sequence: CATSRPTITRGTLYNEQFF. The CDR3 DNA is TGTGCCACCAGCAGACCAACAATCACACGGGGGACCCTCTACAATGAGCAGTTCTTC. The rearrangement uses TRBV15 and TRBJ2-1; the D gene is possibly TRBD2 (6 bases). Germline CDR1 LNHNV, CDR2 YYDKDF (reference sequence). The CDR3 extends over 19 amino acids. V lost 2 bases to trimming and J lost 3 bases, with 23 bases between them. Variable domain in full (rest from reference TRBV15 and TRBJ2-1): DAMVIQNPRYQVTQFGKPVTLSCSQTLNHNVMYWYQQKSSQAPKLLFHYYDKDFNNEADTPDNFQSRRPNTSFCFLDIRSPGLGDTAMYLCATSRPTITRGTLYNEQFFGPGTRLTVL.

This clone was seen a few times. The rearrangement links TRBV7-2 to TRBJ1-3; D gene uncertain. CDR1 and CDR2 (germline): SGHTA, FQGNSA. V lost 5 bases to trimming and J lost 0 bases, with 2 bases between them. The CDR3 sequence is 12 residues long. The CDR3 coding sequence is TGTGCCAGCAGCCCCTCTGGAAACACCATATATTTT. Protein sequence: CASSPSGNTIYF. The whole variable domain, filled in from reference TRBV7-2 and TRBJ1-3, reads GAGVSQSPSNKVTEKGKDVELRCDPISGHTALYWYRQSLGQGLEFLIYFQGNSAPDKSGLPSDRFSAERTGGSVSTLTIQRTQQEDSAVYLCASSPSGNTIYFGEGSWLTVV.

Here the CDR3 reads CSVELLAGGAGELFF. The CDR3 nucleotides are TGCAGCGTTGAACTACTAGCGGGAGGAGCCGGGGAGCTGTTTTTT. The V gene is TRBV29-1, the J gene TRBJ2-2; 12 bases match TRBD2. V lost 2 bases and J lost 6; bases outside the gene matches: 4. CDR3 size: 15 residues. CDR1 and CDR2 from the germline V gene are SQVTM and ANQGSEA.

This chain uses TRBV2 with TRBJ1-1; 9 nucleotides align to TRBD1. Unmatched junction bases numbered 9, after V lost 2 bases and J lost 8 bases. The germline V gene encodes CDR1 SNHLY and CDR2 FYNNEI. This CDR3 contains 15 residues. The CDR3 region has the DNA TGTGCCAGCAGTGAAAAGGCGGGACAGGGAGCCGAAGCTTTCTTT. Its translation: CASSEKAGQGAEAFF. The variable domain in full, with the rest retrieved from reference TRBV2 and TRBJ1-1, is EPEVTQTPSHQVTQMGQEVILRCVPISNHLYFYWYRQILGQKVEFLVSFYNNEISEKSEIFDDQFSVERPDGSNFTLKIRSTKLEDSAMYFCASSEKAGQGAEAFFGQGTRLTVV.

The rearrangement joins TRBV4-1 to TRBJ2-3; TRBD2 aligns across 9 bases. The CDR3 is 16 residues long. The junction had 10 bases not matched to a gene; V was cut back by 5 bases and J by 4 bases. Germline CDR1 and CDR2: MGHRA and YSYEKL. The CDR3 loop is CASSSGGGGQPDTQYF. The DNA for the CDR3 is TGCGCCAGCAGCTCGGGCGGGGGGGGGCAACCAGATACGCAGTATTTT.

The rearrangement uses TRBV12-5 and TRBJ2-7; 7 bases fit TRBD1. Germline CDR1 LGHNT, CDR2 FRNRAP. J lost 3 bases, V lost 7 bases, and 9 bases had no gene match. There are 14 residues in the CDR3. For the CDR3, the DNA is TGTGCTAGTGCCTCCGGGACAGTGAACTACGAGCAGTACTTC. Amino acid sequence: CASASGTVNYEQYF.

The CDR3 spells CATSRAGQVTVEAFF. CDR3 in DNA: TGTGCCACCAGCAGAGCGGGACAGGTGACCGTCGAAGCTTTCTTT. The genes are TRBV15 and TRBJ1-1; 8 nucleotides agree with TRBD1. Per germline, CDR1 LNHNV and CDR2 YYDKDF (reference sequence). Trimming removed 1 base from V and 8 bases from J; junction bases left unmatched: 9. The CDR3 spans 15 residues.

The table lists this clone with a count of one. The chain carries TRBV7-2 and TRBJ2-2; a possible D gene is TRBD1 (6 bases). The CDR3 extends over 14 amino acids. Between the trimmed V and J ends, which lost 5 bases and 7 bases, there was a span of 14 bases. Looked up from germline, CDR1 is SGHTA and CDR2 is FQGNSA. CDR3 protein: CASSQQGRSGELFF. The CDR3 nucleotides are TGTGCCAGCAGCCAACAGGGACGCAGCGGGGAGCTGTTTTTT.

The CDR3 protein is CASSPNDRGGYGYTF. Written as DNA, the CDR3 is TGTGCCAGCAGCCCAAACGACAGGGGTGGCTATGGCTACACCTTC. This chain connects TRBV6-5 to TRBJ1-2; TRBD1 aligns across 8 bases. CDR3 size: 15 residues. Looked up from germline, CDR1 is MNHEY and CDR2 is SVGAGI. The J segment lost 4 bases and the V segment lost 6 bases, leaving 10 bases of the junction unmatched.

This clone was recorded once. The chain carries TRBV5-6 and TRBJ1-4; D uncertain. The germline V gene has CDR1 SGHDT and CDR2 YYEEEE. The CDR3 is made up of 14 amino acids. The germline V and J ends were trimmed by 5 bases and 7 bases, with 15 bases remaining between them. The chain's CDR3 is CASSLTKMGEKLFF. DNA of the CDR3: TGTGCCAGCAGTTTGACAAAGATGGGTGAAAAACTGTTTTTT.

The count of this clone is one. The chain's CDR3 is CASSLLQGSGNTEAFF. The DNA for the CDR3 is TGCGCCAGCAGCCTCTTACAGGGGTCGGGGAACACTGAAGCTTTCTTT. The V call is TRBV5-1, the J call TRBJ1-1, with TRBD1 matching 7 bases. This CDR3 has 16 amino acids. The germline V gene encodes CDR1 SGHRS and CDR2 YFSETQ. J was trimmed by 1 base and V by 4 bases; bases with no gene match: 10.

V and J are TRBV19 and TRBJ1-5, with D perhaps matching TRBD1 (6 bases). V lost 8 bases to trimming and J lost 2 bases, with 16 bases between them. CDR1 is LNHDA, CDR2 SQIVND, per germline (reference sequence). The CDR3 is 15 amino acids. CDR3: CASSSGEGGNQPQHF. The CDR3 region has the DNA TGTGCCAGTTCCTCAGGGGAGGGGGGCAATCAGCCCCAGCATTTT. Together with reference TRBV19 and TRBJ1-5, the CDR3 gives the full variable domain: DGGITQSPKYLFRKEGQNVTLSCEQNLNHDAMYWYRQDPGQGLRLIYYSQIVNDFQKGDIAEGYSVSREKKESFPLTVTSAQKNPTAFYLCASSSGEGGNQPQHFGDGTRLSIL.

The chain recombines TRBV4-3 with TRBJ2-7; 14 nucleotides agree with TRBD2. V was pared by 4 bases and J by 3 bases, with 5 bases of the junction left unmatched. The CDR3 is 16 residues long. Germline loops: CDR1 LGHNA, CDR2 YSLEER. The CDR3 spells CASSPTGLAGGYEQYF. The CDR3 nucleotides are TGCGCCAGCAGCCCCACAGGACTAGCGGGAGGCTACGAGCAGTACTTC.

V gene TRBV19 combines with J gene TRBJ1-5, with D unresolved. Germline CDR1 is LNHDA and CDR2 is SQIVND (reference sequence). V lost 3 bases and J lost 5, with 11 bases in between. The CDR3 covers 14 residues. The CDR3, as DNA: TGTGCCAGTAGTATGGGCAGAGGCTATCAGCCCCAGCATTTT. It specifies CASSMGRGYQPQHF.